The 27 T cell receptor beta chains listed next were all sequenced from one sample in a study of T cells in Graves' hyperthyroidism and ophthalmopathy (dated by TCRdb to about 2019). The library relied on multiplex PCR. Reads for this sample came from an Illumina HiSeq 2000. TCR beta CDR3 regions were amplified from RNA transcripts. The TCR CDR3 was subjected to a first round of RT-PCR using the HTBI primer set and the Qiagen OneStep RT-PCR kit. The raw public reads went through TCRdb reprocessing: fastp at Q25, MiXCR clone calling, in-frame beta chains kept. Rows with one shared CDR3 protein collapse into an entry with the most common genes and DNA. This sample lists about 610,000 distinct CDR3 sequences; more than 45% were detected once. The ten biggest clones cover roughly 7.7% of the sample. Material for sequencing was peripheral blood or thyroid tissue (not recorded which). The receptors shown here come from a woman under 30 with Graves' hyperthyroidism.

The rearrangement uses TRBV7-6 and TRBJ2-7, with D possibly being TRBD2 (6 bases). CDR1 is SGHVS, CDR2 FNYEAQ, per germline. This CDR3 comprises 19 residues. The germline V and J ends were trimmed by 5 bases and 2 bases, with 28 bases remaining between them. The CDR3 spells CASSRRLTSRSLTPYEQYF. The CDR3 coding sequence is TGTGCCAGCAGCCGCCGGTTAACTAGCAGGAGCCTAACCCCCTACGAGCAGTACTTC.

The rearrangement links TRBV15 to TRBJ1-1, with D possibly being TRBD1 (5 bases). This CDR3 has 14 residues. V was clipped by 0 bases and J by 5 bases, with 10 bases between them. Germline loops: CDR1 LNHNV, CDR2 YYDKDF (reference sequence). The CDR3 spells CATSRDTGTTEAFF. The CDR3 DNA is TGTGCCACCAGCAGAGATACAGGAACTACTGAAGCTTTCTTT.

This clonotype came up a few times. This CDR3 reads CASSRVPGANVLTF. CDR3 bases: TGTGCCAGCTCACGGGTTCCCGGGGCCAACGTCCTGACTTTC. The chain has TRBV18 and TRBJ2-6; D is unclear. CDR1 and CDR2 (germline): KGHSH, LQKENI. V gave up 4 bases and J gave up 4 bases, with 8 bases separating them. CDR3 length: 14 residues.

The rearrangement joins TRBV2 to TRBJ2-5; TRBD1 matches 7 bases. The CDR3 loop spans 13 amino acids. CDR1 and CDR2 from the germline V gene are SNHLY and FYNNEI. The J segment lost 9 bases and the V segment lost 4 bases, leaving 8 bases of the junction unmatched. The CDR3 nucleotides read TGTGCCAGCAGTGGCCTTGGGGGACAGCCCCAGTACTTC. Its protein product is CASSGLGGQPQYF.

This clonotype was observed many times. The rearrangement joins TRBV24-1 to TRBJ1-5; no clear D. Germline CDR1 reads KGHDR; CDR2 reads SFDVKD. V lost 7 bases and J lost 1, with 7 bases in between. The CDR3 has 13 residues. The CDR3 sequence: CATRGSSNQPQHF. CDR3 DNA: TGTGCCACCAGAGGGTCGAGCAATCAGCCCCAGCATTTT.

The rearrangement uses TRBV15 and TRBJ1-1; D remains ambiguous. The CDR3 loop spans 12 amino acids. Between the trimmed V and J ends, which lost 1 base and 11 bases, there was a span of 11 bases. CDR1 is LNHNV, CDR2 YYDKDF, per germline (reference sequence). CDR3 sequence (DNA): TGTGCCACCAGCAGAGGCGTAGGCAGGGCTTTCTTT. It codes for CATSRGVGRAFF.

The rearrangement links TRBV6-1 to TRBJ2-3; no firm D call. Trimming took 5 bases from V and 7 from J, leaving 7 bases between them. This CDR3 has 11 residues. In germline, CDR1 is MNHNS, CDR2 SASEGT. This chain's CDR3 is CASSPRYTQYF. The DNA for the CDR3 is TGTGCCAGCAGTCCACGTTATACGCAGTATTTT.

The chain uses TRBV6-6 and TRBJ1-1; D may be TRBD1 (5 bases). The CDR3 runs to 13 residues. Trimming pared 8 bases from V and 10 bases from J, leaving 20 bases between. The germline gives CDR1 MNHNY, CDR2 SVGAGI (reference sequence). The CDR3 protein is CASGKWGRDGAFF. CDR3 nucleotides: TGTGCCAGCGGAAAGTGGGGCAGGGACGGAGCTTTCTTT.

This clonotype was recorded at least ten times. The chain has TRBV6-6 and TRBJ2-7; D is tentatively TRBD1 or TRBD2 (5 bases each). The V and J ends lost 7 bases and 5 bases respectively, with 12 bases between them. CDR1 MNHNY and CDR2 SVGAGI come from the germline V gene (reference sequence). The CDR3 has 12 residues. DNA for the CDR3: TGTGCCAGCACGAAGTGGGACGACGAGCAGTACTTC. Translation gives CASTKWDDEQYF.

The table lists this clonotype with many counts. J is TRBJ1-4 and V is TRBV11-2, with 7 bases aligning to TRBD1. The germline gives CDR1 SGHAT, CDR2 FQNNGV. The CDR3 is 15 amino acids. Unmatched junction bases numbered 8, after V lost 5 bases and J lost 5 bases. The DNA of the CDR3 is TGTGCCAGCAGCCTAGGACAGGCACCGAATGAAAAACTGTTTTTT. Translated: CASSLGQAPNEKLFF.

This clonotype was observed a single time. V usage is TRBV20-1 and J usage is TRBJ2-3; 7 positions match TRBD2. The ends lost 3 bases at V and 0 bases at J; junction bases unmatched: 6. The germline V gene encodes CDR1 DFQATT and CDR2 SNEGSKA (reference sequence). The CDR3 has 15 residues. CDR3 DNA sequence: TGCAGTGCTAGCACGGCTAGCGGTAGCACAGATACGCAGTATTTT. This translates into CSASTASGSTDTQYF.

The rearrangement uses TRBV9 and TRBJ1-2; the match to TRBD1 covers 7 bases. With 3 bases clipped from V and 8 bases from J, the junction kept 13 bases outside the gene matches. The CDR3 totals 15 residues. Germline V gives CDR1 SGDLS, CDR2 YYNGEE. The CDR3 coding sequence is TGTGCCAGCAGCGCTCTCAGGGGAGGGGGCAAAGGCTACACCTTC. Translation: CASSALRGGGKGYTF.

Comments on this clonotype: A much larger clone lies one base from this, so it may be a read error. The gene calls are TRBV12-3 or TRBV12-4 and TRBJ2-5; tentatively, D is TRBD1 (6 bases). Trimming pared 7 bases from V and 5 bases from J, leaving 17 bases between. The CDR3 loop spans 14 amino acids. The CDR3 bases are TGTGCCAGCATGTCCCGGATGGGGGCGGAGACCCAGTACTTC. Residues: CASMSRMGAETQYF.

With regard to this clonotype: A much larger clone sits a single nucleotide away, making a read error possible. The CDR3 DNA sequence: TGTGCCAGCAGTTTAGGGCAGGCCTACCCCTACGAGCAGTACTTC. Protein product: CASSLGQAYPYEQYF. The chain uses TRBV6-4 and TRBJ2-7; D gene unclear. Germline values: CDR1 MRHNA, CDR2 SNTAGT. The length of the CDR3 is 15 residues. Deletions cut 5 bases from V and 2 bases from J, with 16 bases between.

This clonotype was counted at least ten times. This chain connects TRBV5-4 to TRBJ2-2; D is uncertain. The CDR3 extends over 13 amino acids. Germline V lookup: CDR1 SGHNT, CDR2 YYREEE (reference sequence). The germline V and J ends were trimmed by 0 bases and 7 bases, with 7 bases remaining between them. The CDR3: CASSLGQDGELFF. The CDR3 DNA sequence: TGTGCCAGCAGCTTGGGGCAGGACGGGGAGCTGTTTTTT.

There are many counts of this clonotype. The chain employs TRBV29-1 and TRBJ2-6; the D gene is possibly TRBD1 (6 bases). This CDR3 has 15 amino acids. Germline assignment: CDR1 SQVTM and CDR2 ANQGSEA. V was trimmed by 6 bases and J by 0 bases, leaving 12 bases between them. CDR3 sequence (DNA): TGCAGCGTCCGAAAACAGGGCTCTGGGGCCAACGTCCTGACTTTC. Translation: CSVRKQGSGANVLTF.

The chain couples TRBV6-5 to TRBJ1-1, with D possibly matching TRBD1 (6 bases). Germline CDR1 MNHEY, CDR2 SVGAGI. This CDR3 has 15 residues. Trimming removed 5 bases at V and 11 bases at J, with 24 bases between. This CDR3 reads CASSPFMGGTGVAFF. The CDR3 nucleotides read TGTGCCAGCAGTCCCTTTATGGGGGGCACCGGAGTGGCTTTCTTT.

V is TRBV24-1 and J is TRBJ1-2, with 9 bases that match TRBD1. V lost 7 bases and J lost 0; bases outside the gene matches: 2. CDR3 length: 14 amino acids. Germline V lookup: CDR1 KGHDR, CDR2 SFDVKD. Written as DNA, the CDR3 is TGTGCCACCAGCCACAGGGGGCCTAACTATGGCTACACCTTC. Amino acids: CATSHRGPNYGYTF.

The rearrangement links TRBV7-2 to TRBJ2-7; D remains unclear. The CDR3 is 14 amino acids. CDR1 and CDR2 (germline): SGHTA, FQGNSA. Between the trimmed V and J ends, which lost 6 bases and 3 bases, there was a span of 15 bases. The CDR3 region is CASREWGANYEQYF. CDR3 in DNA: TGTGCCAGCAGGGAGTGGGGTGCGAACTACGAGCAGTACTTC.

The gene calls are TRBV19 and TRBJ2-5; 13 bases are a match to TRBD2. Losses at the gene ends were 4 bases for V and 1 base for J; bases not matched to a gene: 6. Per germline, CDR1 LNHDA and CDR2 SQIVND (reference sequence). The CDR3 loop spans 17 amino acids. DNA of the CDR3: TGTGCCAGTAGTACTCCGGGACTAGCGGGACCCCAAGAGACCCAGTACTTC. It is translated as CASSTPGLAGPQETQYF.

This clonotype was seen at least ten times. The chain links TRBV20-1 to TRBJ2-7; TRBD2 matches at 9 bases. The CDR3 covers 15 residues. Unmatched junction bases numbered 4, after V lost 1 base and J lost 0 bases. Germline V lookup: CDR1 DFQATT, CDR2 SNEGSKA (reference sequence). The CDR3 here is CSARVISGSSYEQYF. The CDR3 bases are TGCAGTGCTAGAGTTATTAGCGGGAGCTCCTACGAGCAGTACTTC.

This clonotype was observed at least ten times. The chain employs TRBV2 and TRBJ2-7; D perhaps matches TRBD2 (7 bases). Germline assignment: CDR1 SNHLY and CDR2 FYNNEI. Deletions cut 5 bases from V and 4 bases from J, with 21 bases between. The CDR3 sequence is 16 residues long. CDR3 DNA sequence: TGTGCCAGCAGTTTATCGGCAGGGGAGGGTCAATACGAGCAGTACTTC. As protein: CASSLSAGEGQYEQYF. The full variable domain, with the rest looked up from reference TRBV2 and TRBJ2-7, is EPEVTQTPSHQVTQMGQEVILRCVPISNHLYFYWYRQILGQKVEFLVSFYNNEISEKSEIFDDQFSVERPDGSNFTLKIRSTKLEDSAMYFCASSLSAGEGQYEQYFGPGTRLTVT.

This clonotype has at least ten counts. CDR3 region: CASSPGFEGGFNSPLHF. CDR3 bases: TGTGCCAGCAGCCCGGGGTTCGAGGGGGGATTTAATTCACCCCTCCACTTT. This chain connects TRBV11-2 to TRBJ1-6, with a weak D call TRBD1 (6 bases). The V gene's germline CDR1 is SGHAT and CDR2 FQNNGV. The V end was cut by 5 bases, the J end by 6 bases, with 20 bases between. The CDR3 extends over 17 amino acids.

Comments on this clonotype: Mismatch with germline at one junction end may stem from a read error. This CDR3 is CSASPSRLAESPDTRYF. DNA for the CDR3: TGCAGTGCTAGCCCCTCCCGACTAGCGGAGAGCCCAGATACGCGGTATTTT. The V call is TRBV20-1, the J call TRBJ2-3; 9 bases align to TRBD2. Per germline, CDR1 DFQATT and CDR2 SNEGSKA (reference sequence). There are 17 residues in the CDR3.

The chain is built from TRBV2 and TRBJ1-5; D unresolved. V lost 2 bases, J lost 1 base, and 6 bases lay in between. The CDR3 is made up of 14 amino acids. CDR1 SNHLY and CDR2 FYNNEI come from the germline V gene. In nucleotides, the CDR3 is TGTGCCAGCAGTGAAACAGCAAGCAATCAGCCCCAGCATTTT. As protein: CASSETASNQPQHF.

This clonotype occurred many times. This chain connects TRBV20-1 to TRBJ1-1; no clear D. Trimming removed 2 bases at V and 0 bases at J, with 16 bases between. CDR1 is DFQATT and CDR2 is SNEGSKA in the germline V gene (reference sequence). This CDR3 is 16 amino acids long. The CDR3 spells CSARSPIHGVNTEAFF. Written as DNA, the CDR3 is TGCAGTGCTAGATCCCCAATACACGGTGTGAACACTGAAGCTTTCTTT.

This clonotype came up many times. V usage is TRBV7-2 and J usage is TRBJ1-2; no clear D gene. CDR3 size: 14 residues. Between the trimmed V and J ends, which lost 1 base and 1 base, there was a span of 7 bases. CDR1 and CDR2 from the germline V gene are SGHTA and FQGNSA. CDR3 amino acids: CASSLGAFNYGYTF. In DNA form, the CDR3 reads TGTGCCAGCAGCTTAGGGGCCTTTAACTATGGCTACACCTTC.